This is a list of T cell receptor beta chains from one sample in a study of shared clonotypes between healthy human individuals. Measured with immunoSEQ multiplex PCR; TCRdb has only the in-frame clones, and not every one. The sample consists of around 1,900,000 clones, just under 95% of them appearing once. Sample: naive CD8+ T cells from PBMCs. These receptors all stem from a man between 18 and 29 years old in good health. Some clones in this sample may be carry-over from other donors' samples. CDR3s leave out the opening cysteine and the closing phenylalanine or tryptophan. Fields, in order: V gene, CDR3 length, CDR3 protein.

v_call: TRBV14
cdr3_length: 13
cdr3_aa: ASSPFRGGGTEAF

v_call: TRBV9
cdr3_length: 15
cdr3_aa: ASSVATSGTDNYGYT

v_call: TRBV10-3
cdr3_length: 10
cdr3_aa: AISEGRNIQY

v_call: TRBV7-2
cdr3_length: 12
cdr3_aa: ASSLIPGANVLT

v_call: TRBV7-9
cdr3_length: 13
cdr3_aa: ASSLSRQGRTEAF

v_call: TRBV6-5
cdr3_length: 13
cdr3_aa: ASSSGQGRIETQY

v_call: TRBV27
cdr3_length: 13
cdr3_aa: ASSLGLGVYNEQF

v_call: TRBV6-1
cdr3_length: 13
cdr3_aa: ASSEDGSSGNTIY

v_call: TRBV9
cdr3_length: 12
cdr3_aa: ASSPRLGDNEQF

v_call: TRBV19
cdr3_length: 13
cdr3_aa: ASSIGGGGRQPQH